A selection of T cell receptor beta chains follows, all from one sample in a study of siplizumab effects on memory and regulatory T cells. Measured with immunoSEQ multiplex PCR; TCRdb has only the in-frame clones, and not every one. The sample carries 70,000 to 90,000 clones, just over 90% recorded once. The sample taken for sequencing was CD8+ T cells sorted from blood. These TCRs come from a human donor in good health. The CDR3 runs from the conserved cysteine through the conserved F or W. D genes are given only for firm matches. Clone size appears in some rows only: once, few, many, or a class for an expanded clone.

clone_size	v_call	j_call	d_call	cdr3_aa	cdr3_nt
-	TRBV27	TRBJ2-5	-	CASGERGFQETQYF	TGTGCCAGCGGAGAAAGAGGGTTCCAAGAGACCCAGTACTTC
-	TRBV5-4	TRBJ2-2	TRBD1	CASSGQGGGGELFF	TGTGCCAGCAGCGGACAGGGCGGTGGCGGGGAGCTGTTTTTT
-	TRBV7-3	TRBJ1-1	-	CASSLMDGNTEAFF	TGTGCCAGCAGCTTAATGGACGGTAACACTGAAGCTTTCTTT
-	TRBV4-1	TRBJ1-2	-	CASSQSGLEYTF	TGCGCCAGCAGCCAATCCGGACTGGAGTACACCTTC
-	TRBV27	TRBJ2-3	-	CASSFGVHTDTQYF	TGTGCCAGCAGTTTCGGAGTACACACAGATACGCAGTATTTT
once	TRBV4-1	TRBJ1-6	-	CASSLTGSTSPNSPLHF	TGCGCCAGCAGCCTGACGGGTTCAACTTCTCCCAATTCACCCCTCCACTTT
-	TRBV7-7	TRBJ2-3	TRBD2	CASSLGAGGLSGTDTQYF	TGTGCCAGCAGCTTAGGGGCGGGGGGGCTGAGTGGCACAGATACGCAGTATTTT
-	TRBV2	TRBJ2-7	-	CASSETRGHSHEQYF	TGTGCCAGCAGTGAAACCCGGGGCCATTCCCACGAGCAGTACTTC
-	TRBV29-1	TRBJ1-1	-	CSVTGTMNTEAFF	TGCAGCGTCACCGGGACCATGAACACTGAAGCTTTCTTT
-	TRBV6-5	TRBJ2-3	TRBD2	CASSSLAGGTDTQYF	TGTGCCAGCAGTTCGTTAGCGGGGGGGACAGATACGCAGTATTTT
once	TRBV29-1	TRBJ2-7	TRBD2	CSVLAGGTYEQYF	TGCAGCGTTCTAGCGGGGGGAACCTACGAGCAGTACTTC
-	TRBV27	TRBJ2-3	TRBD1	CASSLLGTAAGDTQYF	TGTGCCAGCAGTCTTTTGGGGACAGCAGCCGGAGATACGCAGTATTTT
-	TRBV27	TRBJ1-5	TRBD1	CASSLGQGGQPQHF	TGTGCCAGCAGTTTGGGACAGGGTGGTCAGCCCCAGCATTTT
-	TRBV7-9	TRBJ1-2	-	CASSSDPGSPTGAYTF	TGTGCCAGCAGCTCAGATCCAGGGTCCCCAACCGGGGCCTACACCTTC
once	TRBV5-6	TRBJ1-1	-	CASSSGSAEAFF	TGTGCCAGCAGCTCTGGGAGCGCTGAAGCTTTCTTT
-	TRBV19	TRBJ2-7	-	CASSIDVSYEQYF	TGTGCCAGTAGTATAGACGTCTCCTACGAGCAGTACTTC
-	TRBV27	TRBJ2-7	-	CASSFEGPRYEQYF	TGTGCCAGCAGTTTCGAGGGTCCTCGCTACGAGCAGTACTTC
-	TRBV10-1	TRBJ2-3	-	CASSERGLGTDTQYF	TGCGCCAGCAGTGAGAGGGGCTTGGGCACAGATACGCAGTATTTT
-	TRBV7-2	TRBJ2-1	-	CASSLEGTVSSYNEQFF	TGTGCCAGCAGCTTAGAGGGGACTGTAAGCTCCTACAATGAGCAGTTCTTC
once	TRBV27	TRBJ1-5	-	CASSLYGSNQPQHF	TGTGCCAGCAGTTTATATGGTAGCAATCAGCCCCAGCATTTT
-	TRBV2	TRBJ2-7	TRBD1	CASSEGTGSDEQYF	TGTGCCAGCAGTGAAGGGACAGGGAGCGACGAGCAGTACTTC
-	TRBV4-1	TRBJ1-1	-	CASSQGSGAATEAFF	TGCGCCAGCAGCCAAGGGTCGGGGGCGGCCACTGAAGCTTTCTTT
-	TRBV7-9	TRBJ2-7	-	CASSLPGGYEQYF	TGTGCCAGCAGCTTGCCAGGGGGGTACGAGCAGTACTTC
-	TRBV14	TRBJ1-2	-	CASSQDVGPRRGYTF	TGTGCCAGCAGCCAAGATGTTGGGCCGCGGAGGGGCTACACCTTC
-	TRBV9	TRBJ2-7	TRBD1	CASSVAGTGSNEQYF	TGTGCCAGCAGCGTAGCCGGGACAGGGAGCAACGAGCAGTACTTC
-	TRBV27	TRBJ2-7	TRBD2	CASSLSGGPYEQCF	TGTGCCAGCAGTTTAAGCGGGGGACCCTACGAGCAGTGCTTC
-	TRBV7-3	TRBJ2-3	TRBD2	CASSQTGGTDTQYF	TGTGCCAGCAGCCAAACCGGGGGGACAGATACGCAGTATTTT
-	TRBV7-7	TRBJ2-5	-	CASSPLNRVETQYF	TGTGCCAGCAGTCCTCTTAACAGGGTGGAGACCCAGTACTTC
-	TRBV6-4	TRBJ2-3	-	CASSDGDATDTQYF	TGTGCCAGCAGTGACGGGGACGCCACAGATACGCAGTATTTT
-	TRBV28	TRBJ2-7	TRBD1	CASSLGDTTGDEQYF	TGTGCCAGCAGTTTAGGGGACACTACAGGGGACGAGCAGTACTTC
-	TRBV11-3	TRBJ2-7	TRBD2	CASSPGLANEQYF	TGTGCCAGCAGCCCGGGACTAGCGAACGAGCAGTACTTC
-	TRBV7-2	TRBJ1-5	-	CASSLVRDDNQPQHF	TGTGCCAGCAGCTTAGTTCGGGATGACAATCAGCCCCAGCATTTT
-	TRBV6-5	TRBJ1-2	TRBD1	CASTSGGAIYGYTF	TGTGCCAGCACCTCAGGGGGGGCGATCTATGGCTACACCTTC
-	TRBV19	TRBJ1-2	-	CASSPPGDGYTF	TGTGCCAGTAGTCCGCCCGGGGATGGCTACACCTTC
-	TRBV4-1	TRBJ2-3	-	CASSQDLATQYF	TGCGCCAGCAGCCAGGACCTAGCAACGCAGTATTTT
-	TRBV30	TRBJ2-7	-	CAWKGHRYEQYF	TGTGCCTGGAAGGGACACCGCTACGAGCAGTACTTC
-	TRBV6-6	TRBJ1-2	TRBD1	CASRGDRDYGYTF	TGTGCCAGCAGGGGGGACAGGGACTATGGCTACACCTTC
-	TRBV30	TRBJ1-1	-	CAWSHLNTEAFF	TGTGCCTGGAGTCATCTAAACACTGAAGCTTTCTTT
-	TRBV4-3	TRBJ1-3	-	CASSQEQGVRNTIYF	TGCGCCAGCAGCCAAGAGCAGGGCGTCAGAAACACCATATATTTT
few	TRBV28	TRBJ2-1	TRBD2	CASSQASGVYNEQFF	TGTGCCAGCAGTCAGGCTAGCGGGGTATACAATGAGCAGTTCTTC
-	TRBV27	TRBJ1-6	-	CASKVGNSPLHF	TGTGCCAGCAAAGTCGGGAATTCACCCCTCCACTTT
-	TRBV4-2	TRBJ2-7	-	CASSASGYDEQYF	TGTGCCAGCAGCGCCAGTGGGTACGACGAGCAGTACTTC
-	TRBV9	TRBJ2-3	-	CASSGYTDTQYF	TGTGCCAGCAGCGGCTACACAGATACGCAGTATTTT
-	TRBV14	TRBJ2-7	-	CASSHTLTDYEQYF	TGTGCCAGCAGCCATACCTTGACAGACTACGAGCAGTACTTC
-	TRBV6-1	TRBJ2-7	-	CASSEASGSYEQYF	TGTGCCAGCAGTGAAGCAAGCGGGTCCTACGAGCAGTACTTC
-	TRBV5-1	TRBJ2-7	-	CASSFDTSYEQYF	TGCGCCAGCAGCTTCGACACTTCCTACGAGCAGTACTTC
once	TRBV19	TRBJ2-1	TRBD1	CASSIGTGDLSSYNEQFF	TGTGCCAGTAGTATAGGGACAGGGGACCTGAGCTCCTACAATGAGCAGTTCTTC
-	TRBV18	TRBJ2-3	-	CASHPWGADTQYF	TGTGCCAGCCACCCTTGGGGGGCAGATACGCAGTATTTT
-	TRBV7-9	TRBJ2-3	TRBD2	CASSPGLAASTDTQYF	TGTGCCAGCAGCCCCGGACTAGCGGCTAGCACAGATACGCAGTATTTT
once	TRBV7-2	TRBJ2-7	-	CASSLGVSYEQYF	TGTGCCAGCAGCTTAGGGGTCTCCTACGAGCAGTACTTC
-	TRBV7-9	TRBJ1-1	TRBD1	CASSFEQGAVNTEAFF	TGTGCCAGCAGCTTCGAACAGGGGGCAGTGAACACTGAAGCTTTCTTT
-	TRBV19	TRBJ2-7	TRBD1	CASRQGAGEQYF	TGTGCCAGTAGGCAGGGGGCAGGGGAGCAGTACTTC
-	TRBV5-1	TRBJ2-2	-	CASSFIGELFF	TGCGCCAGCAGCTTTATCGGGGAGCTGTTTTTT
once	TRBV10-3	TRBJ1-6	-	CAISESGGGPFQRSLHF	TGTGCCATCAGTGAGTCCGGGGGAGGACCCTTTCAAAGGTCCCTCCACTTT
once	TRBV6-4	TRBJ1-6	TRBD1	CASSDGDRGKHSPLHF	TGTGCCAGCAGTGACGGGGACAGGGGGAAACATTCACCCCTCCACTTT